These 10 T cell receptor beta chains were sequenced from one sample in a study of blood T cell repertoires in COVID-19. Libraries were prepared by immunoSEQ multiplex PCR; TCRdb keeps only in-frame clonotypes and omits some of them. Of 80,000 to 95,000 clones listed, around 82% are singletons. Sequencing was done on a sample of peripheral blood. The receptors derive from a human donor in a cohort sampled during active COVID-19.

This clone came up once. This chain connects TRBV5-1 to TRBJ1-2, with D perhaps matching TRBD1 (6 bases). Between the trimmed V and J ends, which lost 2 bases and 5 bases, there was a span of 16 bases. CDR1 is SGHRS and CDR2 is YFSETQ in the germline V gene. The CDR3 sequence is 15 residues long. The CDR3 coding sequence is TGCGCCAGCAGCTTAGGACAGATCTCAACGTATGGCTACACCTTC. Protein: CASSLGQISTYGYTF.

This clone has only one observation. Here the CDR3 reads CASSLDPGSGTYEQYF. As DNA, the CDR3 is TGTGCCAGCAGCTTGGATCCGGGGTCGGGAACCTACGAGCAGTACTTC. The V and J genes are TRBV5-4 and TRBJ2-7, with TRBD2 as a possible D gene (5 bases). Germline V gene data show CDR1 as SGHNT and CDR2 as YYREEE (reference sequence). Trimming took off 0 bases at V and 2 bases at J, with 15 bases between the two ends. This CDR3 has 16 amino acids.

The chain carries TRBV4-3 and TRBJ1-5; TRBD1 is a possible D gene (5 bases). Germline loops: CDR1 LGHNA, CDR2 YSLEER. The CDR3 is made up of 15 amino acids. V lost 0 bases to trimming and J lost 2 bases, with 8 bases between them. The chain's CDR3 is CASSQDTGGNQPQHF. As DNA, the CDR3 is TGCGCCAGCAGCCAAGATACAGGTGGCAATCAGCCCCAGCATTTT.

A note on this clone: A read error may produce the germline difference seen at one junction end. This sequence joins TRBV10-3 and TRBJ1-1, with no clear D. The CDR3 is 13 residues long. CDR1 is ENHRY, CDR2 SYGVKD, per germline. The DNA of the CDR3 is TGTGCCATCAGTGAGTCAAGCGGGATGGCAAACGTCTTT. This gives the protein CAISESSGMANVF.

The rearrangement uses TRBV24-1 and TRBJ1-5, with TRBD1 matching over 9 bases. V lost 9 bases, J lost 4 bases, and 6 bases stayed unmatched. Germline V CDR1 and CDR2: KGHDR, SFDVKD. The CDR3 totals 14 residues. This CDR3 reads CATGGTGHNQPQHF. CDR3 nucleotides: TGTGCCACCGGGGGGACAGGGCATAATCAGCCCCAGCATTTT.

The V gene is TRBV7-9, the J gene TRBJ2-7, with D hard to call. Germline V gives CDR1 SEHNR, CDR2 FQNEAQ (reference sequence). V lost 6 bases to trimming and J lost 2 bases, with 5 bases between them. CDR3 length: 11 residues. CDR3 sequence (DNA): TGTGCCAGCAGTCACACCTACGAGCAGTACTTC. It yields the protein CASSHTYEQYF.

The chain has TRBV3-1 (or the pseudogene TRBV3-2) and TRBJ1-2; perhaps TRBD1 as D (6 bases). CDR3 length equals 15 residues. The germline gives CDR1 LGHDT, CDR2 YNNKEL (reference sequence). Trimming stripped 9 bases from V and 4 bases from J, with 21 bases between. The CDR3 loop is CASGHTGEGGYGYTF. The CDR3 DNA is TGTGCCAGTGGACACACCGGCGAAGGGGGCTATGGCTACACCTTC.

A single count supports this clone. CDR3 DNA sequence: TGCAGCGTTGACAGGGGACGCGGGGGGACTGAAGCTTTCTTT. Encoded protein: CSVDRGRGGTEAFF. The V gene is TRBV29-1, the J gene TRBJ1-1; TRBD1 might be the D (6 bases). This CDR3 spans 14 amino acids. The germline V gene encodes CDR1 SQVTM and CDR2 ANQGSEA. V lost 3 bases, J lost 5 bases, and 16 bases lay in between.

The V call is TRBV5-1, the J call TRBJ2-7, with D maybe TRBD2 (6 bases). The CDR3 loop spans 14 amino acids. Trimming removed 1 base at V and 3 bases at J, with 11 bases between. Germline CDR1 is SGHRS and CDR2 is YFSETQ. The CDR3, as DNA: TGCGCCAGCAGCTTGACTAGCAACGACTACGAGCAGTACTTC. It yields the protein CASSLTSNDYEQYF.

V usage is TRBV4-3 and J usage is TRBJ2-7, with D perhaps matching TRBD2 (6 bases). CDR1 is LGHNA and CDR2 is YSLEER in the germline V gene. V was pared by 1 base and J by 5 bases, with 18 bases between. The CDR3 contains 16 residues. CDR3: CASSQGAGSAGNEQYF. CDR3 nucleotides: TGCGCCAGCAGCCAAGGGGCCGGGAGCGCAGGCAACGAGCAGTACTTC.